This T cell receptor (beta chain) was profiled in a study of T cell repertoires in cytomegalovirus infection. Study at large: Alongside well-studied HLA-B-restricted CMV epitopes, recently identified HLA-C-restricted CMV epitopes were also used. CMV infection and matching HLA type were both indicated by public TCR beta signatures.

This clonotype has only a few counts. The antigen is not known. Each CDR3 protein is one row after TCRdb ran MiXCR on the reads. This sample has approximately 990,000 distinct CDR3 sequences, with roughly 31% found just once. From germline, CDR1 is SEHNR and CDR2 FQNEAQ (reference sequence). Trimming took 1 base from V and 7 from J, leaving 14 bases between them. This CDR3 comprises 15 residues. The TCR comes from a human donor in good health (CMV status not recorded). Some clones in this sample may be carry-over from other donors' samples. The chain recombines TRBV7-9 with TRBJ2-1; D might be TRBD2 (6 bases). The input for sequencing was cultured CD8+ T cells from PBMCs, taken from culture after CMV antigen stimulation. CDR3 region: CASSLGGAKGNEQFF. The DNA for the CDR3 is TGTGCCAGCAGCTTAGGCGGGGCCAAGGGGAATGAGCAGTTCTTC.